This T cell receptor (beta chain) was captured by sequencing in a study of blood T cell repertoires in COVID-19. Data came from immunoSEQ multiplex PCR; TCRdb stores just in-frame clones and leaves some out. The table lists tens of thousands of clones, approximately 91% of them singletons. V was clipped by 3 bases and J by 11 bases; unmatched bases: 10. In germline, CDR1 is SGHNT, CDR2 YYREEE (reference sequence). This CDR3 has 14 residues. This sequence originates from a human donor in a cohort sampled during active COVID-19. The donor label of this sample is uncertain. Specimen: peripheral blood. The rearrangement uses TRBV5-4 and TRBJ1-1; TRBD1 aligns across 10 bases. In nucleotides, the CDR3 is TGTGCCAGCAGCTACGGGACAGGGGCGGACGCGGCTTTCTTT. Protein product: CASSYGTGADAAFF. The full variable domain, with the rest looked up from reference TRBV5-4 and TRBJ1-1, is ETGVTQSPTHLIKTRGQQVTLRCSSQSGHNTVSWYQQALGQGPQFIFQYYREEENGRGNFPPRFSGLQFPNYSSELNVNALELDDSALYLCASSYGTGADAAFFGQGTRLTVV.